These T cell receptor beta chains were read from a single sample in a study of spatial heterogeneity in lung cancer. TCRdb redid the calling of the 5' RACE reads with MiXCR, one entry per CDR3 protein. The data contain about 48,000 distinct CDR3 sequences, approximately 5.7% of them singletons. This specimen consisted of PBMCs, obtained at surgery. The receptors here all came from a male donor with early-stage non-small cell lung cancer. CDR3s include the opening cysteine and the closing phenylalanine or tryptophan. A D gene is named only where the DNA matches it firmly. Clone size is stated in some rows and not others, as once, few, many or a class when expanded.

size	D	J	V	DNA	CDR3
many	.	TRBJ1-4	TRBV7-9	TGTGCCAGCAGCTCCTACGGTGAAAAACTGTTTTTT	CASSSYGEKLFF
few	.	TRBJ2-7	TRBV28	TGTGCCAGCAGTCCAGGGGGGACGGACGAGCAGTACTTC	CASSPGGTDEQYF
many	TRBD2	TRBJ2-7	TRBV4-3	TGCGCCAGCAGCCAAGATTCCGGGAGGGGGGGCCGGGAGCAGTACTTC	CASSQDSGRGGREQYF
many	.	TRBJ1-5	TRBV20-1	TGCAGTGCTACCCCCATGACGTCGGGCAATCAGCCCCAGCATTTT	CSATPMTSGNQPQHF
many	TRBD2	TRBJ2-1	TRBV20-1	TGCAGTGCTAAAGGACTAGCGGGAGTTAGGGATGAGCAGTTCTTC	CSAKGLAGVRDEQFF
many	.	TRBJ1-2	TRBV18	TGTGCCAGCTCACCGGCAGGGGAAGCTAACTATGGCTACACCTTC	CASSPAGEANYGYTF
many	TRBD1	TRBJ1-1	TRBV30	TGTGCCTGGAGTCGGACAGGGACGAACACTGAAGCTTTCTTT	CAWSRTGTNTEAFF
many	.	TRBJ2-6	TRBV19	TGTGCCAGTAGTCTTCTTTTCTCTGGGGCCAACGTCCTGACTTTC	CASSLLFSGANVLTF
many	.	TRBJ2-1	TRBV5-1	TGCGCCAGCAGCTTCTATGGCTTCAGCTCCTACAATGAGCAGTTCTTC	CASSFYGFSSYNEQFF
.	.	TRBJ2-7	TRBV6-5	TGTGCCAGCAGTTCCTTTGGGAGATCCTACGAGCAGTACTTC	CASSSFGRSYEQYF